This entry lists 11 T cell receptor beta chains sequenced from one sample in a study of T-cell reconstitution after alpha-beta-depleted transplantation in children. Unique molecular identifiers were used to barcode this TCRbeta library. TCRdb re-analysed the PCR reads in MiXCR, keeping a single row per CDR3 protein. This table holds approximately 110,000 distinct CDR3 sequences, roughly 24% found once. Material: PBMCs, mostly from graft donor cells, obtained 180 days after TCRalphabeta/CD19-depleted stem cell transplant. The source of these receptors is a male patient aged 2 to 9 who had a stem cell transplant for chronic granulomatous disease, so the T cells may come from the graft donor.

This clonotype was counted at least ten times. V usage is TRBV6-5 and J usage is TRBJ2-5; weak D call: TRBD1 (7 bases). CDR1 and CDR2 from the germline V gene are MNHEY and SVGAGI. The germline V and J ends were trimmed by 4 bases and 5 bases, with 17 bases remaining between them. The CDR3 is made up of 15 amino acids. The CDR3 region is CASSSRRGRTETQYF. The DNA of the CDR3 is TGTGCCAGCAGTTCTCGGAGGGGGCGCACGGAGACCCAGTACTTC.

This clonotype was counted ten times or more. CDR3 amino acids: CASSFGGAGIYEQYF. The CDR3 bases are TGTGCCAGCAGTTTTGGGGGGGCAGGGATCTACGAGCAGTACTTC. The chain is built from TRBV27 and TRBJ2-7, with D perhaps matching TRBD2 (7 bases). V lost 3 bases, J lost 3 bases, and 15 bases lay in between. The CDR3 is made up of 15 amino acids. In germline, CDR1 is MNHEY, CDR2 SMNVEV (reference sequence).

The chain links TRBV5-6 to TRBJ2-7; D is unclear. The germline V gene encodes CDR1 SGHDT and CDR2 YYEEEE. Trimming removed 0 bases at V and 4 bases at J, with 8 bases between. The CDR3 has 13 residues. CDR3 residues: CASSLASGYEQYF. The DNA of the CDR3 is TGTGCCAGCAGCTTGGCCTCAGGATACGAGCAGTACTTC.

The chain links TRBV12-3 or TRBV12-4 to TRBJ2-7; 8 nucleotides agree with TRBD1. The junction had 7 bases not matched to a gene; V was cut back by 7 bases and J by 2 bases. CDR3 length: 14 residues. CDR3: CASTKTGVAYEQYF. As DNA, the CDR3 is TGTGCCAGCACCAAGACAGGGGTAGCCTACGAGCAGTACTTC.

The rearrangement links TRBV7-2 to TRBJ2-1, with 10 positions matching TRBD2. The CDR3 consists of 12 residues. The germline CDR1 and CDR2 sequences are SGHTA and FQGNSA. Trimming at V came to 5 bases and at J to 13 bases, leaving 5 bases not matched to a gene. CDR3: CASSAGLAYQFF. The CDR3 bases are TGTGCCAGCAGCGCGGGACTAGCGTACCAGTTCTTC.

This clonotype was counted at least ten times. The V call is TRBV12-3 or TRBV12-4, the J call TRBJ2-7; 7 bases fit TRBD2. Losses at the gene ends were 5 bases for V and 6 bases for J; bases not matched to a gene: 7. CDR3 length: 13 residues. The CDR3 nucleotides are TGTGCCAGCAGTCTTGGACTAGTTGTCGAGCAGTACTTC. This gives the protein CASSLGLVVEQYF.

The V call is TRBV7-2, the J call TRBJ1-5; unclear D gene. Germline assignment: CDR1 SGHTA and CDR2 FQGNSA. This CDR3 has 13 residues. V was shortened by 3 bases and J by 4 bases, with 7 bases between the two germline ends. CDR3 amino acids: CASSFGGNQPQHF. The CDR3 nucleotides are TGTGCCAGCAGCTTCGGCGGGAATCAGCCCCAGCATTTT.

This clonotype was observed at least ten times. The chain uses TRBV20-1 and TRBJ2-3; D is ambiguous. The V and J ends lost 4 bases and 0 bases respectively, with 11 bases between them. The germline CDR1 and CDR2 sequences are DFQATT and SNEGSKA (reference sequence). The CDR3 contains 14 residues. Written as DNA, the CDR3 is TGCAGTGCTACGGACCAACCAAGCACAGATACGCAGTATTTT. Its protein is CSATDQPSTDTQYF.

The CDR3 DNA reads as TGTGCCAGCAGCTTGACAGGACTCAATGAGCAGTTCTTC. The encoded protein is CASSLTGLNEQFF. The chain combines TRBV7-2 with TRBJ2-1; possibly TRBD1 for D (6 bases). This CDR3 spans 13 amino acids. V lost 3 bases and J lost 6, with 9 bases in between. The germline V gene encodes CDR1 SGHTA and CDR2 FQGNSA.

This clonotype was counted ten times or more. The chain employs TRBV12-3 or TRBV12-4 and TRBJ2-7, with D possibly being TRBD1 (5 bases). V was pared by 1 base and J by 3 bases, with 10 bases between. CDR3 length: 14 amino acids. The CDR3 sequence: CASSLEGNYYEQYF. As DNA, the CDR3 is TGTGCCAGCAGTTTAGAGGGGAATTACTACGAGCAGTACTTC.

The table lists this clonotype with many counts. The CDR3 DNA reads TGCGCCAGCAGCTTTGGAAGGGACTCTAATTCACCCCTCCACTTT. Translating it yields CASSFGRDSNSPLHF. The rearrangement uses TRBV5-1 and TRBJ1-6, with D possibly TRBD1 on 5 matching bases. V lost 2 bases and J 6 bases, leaving 12 bases between the germline ends. The CDR3 length is 15 residues. Per the germline V gene, CDR1 is SGHRS and CDR2 is YFSETQ. Filled out from reference TRBV5-1 and TRBJ1-6, the complete variable domain reads KAGVTQTPRYLIKTRGQQVTLSCSPISGHRSVSWYQQTPGQGLQFLFEYFSETQRNKGNFPGRFSGRQFSNSRSEMNVSTLELGDSALYLCASSFGRDSNSPLHFGNGTRLTVT.